What follows are 18 T cell receptor beta chains derived from one specimen sequenced in a study of early T cells in non-severe SARS-CoV-2 infection. From the 5' RACE reads, TCRdb called clonotypes with MiXCR, one entry per CDR3 protein. Of about 64,000 distinct CDR3 sequences in the sample, 10% to 15% were seen once. Sequenced: whole blood. The receptors derive from an adult who was a healthcare worker with PCR-confirmed SARS-CoV-2 infection or an uninfected control (not recorded which).

This clonotype was seen ten or more times. The chain employs TRBV30 and TRBJ2-3; D possibly matches TRBD1 or TRBD2 (5 bases each). The CDR3 runs to 15 residues. The V end lost 4 bases, the J end lost 0 bases, and 14 bases lay between the germline ends. Germline V gene sequence: CDR1 GTSNPN, CDR2 SVGIG (reference sequence). CDR3 residues: CAWTTARTSTDTQYF. The CDR3 DNA follows: TGTGCCTGGACGACAGCCCGGACTAGCACAGATACGCAGTATTTT.

This clonotype has a count of ten or more. This sequence joins TRBV2 and TRBJ2-1; 12 nucleotides agree with TRBD2. Germline V gives CDR1 SNHLY, CDR2 FYNNEI. The V segment lost 6 bases and the J segment 10 bases; nucleotides outside the gene matches: 10. The CDR3 length is 15 residues. The CDR3 loop reads CASRRTSGAQREQFF. CDR3 DNA sequence: TGTGCCAGCAGGAGGACTAGCGGGGCCCAAAGGGAGCAGTTCTTC.

V is TRBV2 and J is TRBJ1-2, with D uncertain. CDR1 and CDR2 (germline): SNHLY, FYNNEI. V lost 4 bases and J lost 6, with 6 bases in between. This CDR3 is built from 11 residues. The CDR3 sequence is CASSVVDGYTF. CDR3 nucleotide sequence: TGTGCCAGCAGTGTTGTGGATGGCTACACCTTC.

The chain recombines TRBV7-9 with TRBJ2-1, with D possibly being TRBD1 or TRBD2 (5 bases each). This CDR3 is built from 14 residues. V was clipped by 1 base and J by 8 bases, with 12 bases between them. Germline loops: CDR1 SEHNR, CDR2 FQNEAQ (reference sequence). In DNA form, the CDR3 reads TGTGCCAGCAGCTTAGGGGGGTATAACCATGAGCAGTTCTTC. This encodes CASSLGGYNHEQFF.

This clonotype was recorded a few times. The chain uses TRBV20-1 and TRBJ1-1; D may be TRBD1 (6 bases). Looked up from germline, CDR1 is DFQATT and CDR2 is SNEGSKA (reference sequence). The CDR3 has 11 residues. V lost 5 bases, J lost 10 bases, and 14 bases lay in between. DNA of the CDR3: TGCAGTGCTGGGGACACCGGTAGAGCTTTCTTT. Translating gives CSAGDTGRAFF.

V and J are TRBV19 and TRBJ2-1; perhaps TRBD2 as D (6 bases). The V end lost 1 base, the J end lost 6 bases, and 13 bases lay between the germline ends. CDR1 and CDR2 (germline): LNHDA, SQIVND (reference sequence). The CDR3 runs 15 residues. CDR3 in amino acids: CASSIGDFGSNEQFF. The CDR3 DNA is TGTGCCAGTAGTATAGGGGACTTCGGATCCAATGAGCAGTTCTTC. Looking up the rest from reference TRBV19 and TRBJ2-1 gives the full variable domain: DGGITQSPKYLFRKEGQNVTLSCEQNLNHDAMYWYRQDPGQGLRLIYYSQIVNDFQKGDIAEGYSVSREKKESFPLTVTSAQKNPTAFYLCASSIGDFGSNEQFFGPGTRLTVL.

The V gene is TRBV7-9, the J gene TRBJ1-1, with TRBD1 matching over 9 bases. V lost 1 base and J lost 7; bases outside the gene matches: 7. Germline values: CDR1 SEHNR, CDR2 FQNEAQ (reference sequence). CDR3 length equals 15 residues. The CDR3 loop is CASSLGPGTGFEAFF. The CDR3 DNA sequence: TGTGCCAGCAGCTTAGGGCCCGGGACAGGGTTTGAAGCTTTCTTT.

In this sample, this clonotype turned up a few times. V and J are TRBV29-1 and TRBJ2-7; a possible D gene is TRBD1 (5 bases). Trimming shortened V by 1 base and J by 2 bases, and 9 bases separated the two germline ends. Per germline, CDR1 SQVTM and CDR2 ANQGSEA. There are 13 residues in the CDR3. The CDR3 region is CSVEGPGTYEQYF. The DNA of the CDR3 is TGCAGCGTTGAAGGTCCAGGGACCTACGAGCAGTACTTC.

This clonotype turned up a few times. This rearrangement joins TRBV27 to TRBJ1-1, with D possibly matching TRBD1 (6 bases). CDR3 length: 14 amino acids. The V end lost 5 bases, the J end lost 5 bases, and 15 bases lay between the germline ends. From germline, CDR1 is MNHEY and CDR2 SMNVEV (reference sequence). The CDR3 DNA reads as TGTGCCAGCAGTCCCGTGGGGGGGCTGACTGAAGCTTTCTTT. Amino acid sequence: CASSPVGGLTEAFF.

This clonotype was observed at least ten times. V is TRBV9 and J is TRBJ1-6, with 11 nucleotides matching TRBD1. V trimming: 4 bases; J trimming: 7 bases; junction bases outside the gene matches: 4. The CDR3 contains 15 residues. CDR1 is SGDLS and CDR2 is YYNGEE in the germline V gene. The CDR3 DNA follows: TGTGCCAGCAGCCCTAGGACAGGGGGCAATTCACCCCTCCACTTT. This translates into CASSPRTGGNSPLHF. The full variable domain, in which reference TRBV9 and TRBJ1-6 provide the parts outside the CDR3, is DSGVTQTPKHLITATGQRVTLRCSPRSGDLSVYWYQQSLDQGLQFLIQYYNGEERAKGNILERFSAQQFPDLHSELNLSSLELGDSALYFCASSPRTGGNSPLHFGNGTRLTVT.

As for this clonotype: Because the CDR3 is missing its conserved closing phenylalanine or tryptophan, this is likely a read error. The chain carries TRBV2 and TRBJ2-5; D is unclear. Deletions cut 4 bases from V and 1 base from J, with 7 bases between. This CDR3 region has 13 residues. CDR1 and CDR2 (germline): SNHLY, FYNNEI. This chain's CDR3 is CASSVSAQETQYS. DNA of the CDR3: TGTGCCAGCAGTGTTTCAGCCCAAGAGACCCAGTACTCC.

V and J are TRBV27 and TRBJ2-1, with 8 bases that match TRBD2. This CDR3 has 17 residues. Germline assignment: CDR1 MNHEY and CDR2 SMNVEV (reference sequence). V was clipped by 4 bases and J by 0 bases; unmatched bases: 8. The CDR3 DNA reads as TGTGCCAGCAGTTCCTATAGCGGGGCGAGCTCCTACAATGAGCAGTTCTTC. The encoded protein is CASSSYSGASSYNEQFF.

This clonotype was seen a few times. The chain joins TRBV7-6 to TRBJ2-5, with unresolved D. The CDR3 consists of 14 residues. Germline V gene lookup returns CDR1 SGHVS and CDR2 FNYEAQ. V gave up 1 base and J gave up 1 base, with 7 bases separating them. The CDR3 here is CASSLGQTQETQYF. The DNA of the CDR3 is TGTGCCAGCAGCTTAGGGCAGACCCAAGAGACCCAGTACTTC.

This clonotype was picked up many times. The rearrangement links TRBV12-3 or TRBV12-4 to TRBJ1-1; unclear D gene. The V gene lost 1 base and the J gene lost 2 bases, with 8 bases spanning the gap. This CDR3 region has 14 residues. The CDR3 coding sequence is TGTGCCAGCAGTTTAGGGGTCCTTAACACTGAAGCTTTCTTT. It is translated as CASSLGVLNTEAFF.

The CDR3 DNA reads TGTGCCAGCAGTCTGAACAGGGGAGGCGAGCAGTACTTC. It specifies CASSLNRGGEQYF. This sequence joins TRBV2 and TRBJ2-7, with D possibly matching TRBD1 (7 bases). The CDR3 spans 13 residues. The V gene lost 5 bases and the J gene lost 6 bases, with 14 bases spanning the gap. Germline CDR1 SNHLY, CDR2 FYNNEI.

The sample holds a few counts of this clonotype. V usage is TRBV29-1 and J usage is TRBJ1-2; 7 bases match TRBD1. Trimming removed 0 bases from V and 3 bases from J; junction bases left unmatched: 4. This CDR3 contains 14 residues. Per the germline V gene, CDR1 is SQVTM and CDR2 is ANQGSEA. The CDR3 region is CSVEDPDRDYGYTF. CDR3 DNA sequence: TGCAGCGTTGAAGACCCTGACAGGGACTATGGCTACACCTTC.

This clonotype was counted at least ten times. The chain joins TRBV19 to TRBJ2-6; tentative D call: TRBD1 (6 bases). The CDR3 is 16 residues long. Germline V lookup: CDR1 LNHDA, CDR2 SQIVND (reference sequence). V lost 5 bases and J lost 1, with 12 bases in between. CDR3 sequence (DNA): TGTGCCAGTAGTCCAAATACAGGGTCTGGGGCCAACGTCCTGACTTTC. Translated: CASSPNTGSGANVLTF.

This clonotype was found a few times. The V gene is TRBV27, the J gene TRBJ2-7; 7 positions agree with TRBD1. Per germline, CDR1 MNHEY and CDR2 SMNVEV (reference sequence). V was clipped by 2 bases and J by 2 bases; unmatched bases: 6. This CDR3 has 15 residues. CDR3 coding DNA: TGTGCCAGCAGTTTAAGGAGGACAGGTCCCTACGAGCAGTACTTC. It specifies CASSLRRTGPYEQYF.